This T cell receptor beta chain was documented in a study of T cells in Graves' hyperthyroidism and ophthalmopathy. Study as a whole: Peripheral blood samples were taken at initial diagnosis, prior to any treatment.

CDR1 and CDR2 from the germline V gene are MDHEN and SYDVKM. This CDR3 spans 14 amino acids. The V and J ends lost 5 bases and 6 bases respectively, with 14 bases between them. With duration under 3 months, ophthalmopathy was active: Clinical Activity Score at least 3, NOSPECS at least 4. RNA transcripts served as the template for amplifying TCR beta CDR3 regions. First-round RT-PCR with HTBI primers amplified the TCR CDR3 region. TCRdb itself ran the multiplex PCR reads through MiXCR, one entry per CDR3 protein. The data hold approximately 490,000 distinct CDR3 sequences, with about 20% observed a single time. This clonotype was recorded many times.

The specimen was blood. The chain is built from TRBV28 and TRBJ1-5; no clear D gene. The clonotype was recovered from a woman aged 70 to 79 with Graves' ophthalmopathy. The CDR3 loop reads CASSPWGGFQPQHF. The CDR3 coding sequence is TGTGCCAGCAGTCCCTGGGGAGGATTTCAGCCCCAGCATTTT.